This is a list of T cell receptor beta chains from one sample in a study of blood T cell repertoires in COVID-19. Only in-frame clones appear in the TCRdb table, and some are missing; sequencing was by immunoSEQ multiplex PCR. The sample contains approximately 50,000 clones, 90% of which appear only once. Specimen: peripheral blood. The receptor source for this set is a man aged 35 to 55 with acute or convalescent COVID-19. CDR3s include the opening cysteine and the closing phenylalanine or tryptophan. D genes are given only for firm matches. Not every row has a clone size; where given, it reads once, few, many or a size class.

-,14,TRBJ1-5,-,TRBV10-3,TGTGCCATCGGTGGAACAGGCAGCAATCAGCCCCAGCATTTT,CAIGGTGSNQPQHF
TRBD2,15,TRBJ2-3,-,TRBV14,TGTGCCAGCAGTGGACTAGTAGCACCTTTGGATACGCAGTATTTT,CASSGLVAPLDTQYF
-,15,TRBJ1-2,-,TRBV19,TGTGCCAGTAGTGGTCCCACTGGAGCTAACTATGGCTACACCTTC,CASSGPTGANYGYTF
-,13,TRBJ2-5,once,TRBV3-1/TRBV3-2,TGTGCCAGCAGCCCCGGACTACAAGAGACCCAGTACTTC,CASSPGLQETQYF
TRBD1,18,TRBJ2-4,-,TRBV3-1/TRBV3-2,TGTGCCAGCAGCCCCTTCCGGGACAGGGGGCGCGGAGCGAACATTCAGTACTTC,CASSPFRDRGRGANIQYF
-,15,TRBJ1-1,once,TRBV7-2,TGTGCCAGCACCCGACAGCGGGGGTATACGAATGAAGCTTTCTTT,CASTRQRGYTNEAFF
TRBD1,15,TRBJ2-1,-,TRBV30,TGTGCCTGGAGGTTGGGGGACAGGGACTACAATGAGCAGTTCTTC,CAWRLGDRDYNEQFF
-,13,TRBJ2-7,-,TRBV6-5,TGTGCCAGCAGAGGACTATCTACCTACGAGCAGTACTTC,CASRGLSTYEQYF
TRBD2,14,TRBJ2-1,-,TRBV6-6,TGTGCCAGCAGTGACGGGACTATGAGGGTCGAGCAGTTCTTC,CASSDGTMRVEQFF
-,11,TRBJ2-1,-,TRBV6-5,TGTGCCAGCAGGAGGGGGTTTGAGCAGTTCTTC,CASRRGFEQFF
-,13,TRBJ1-3,-,TRBV20-1,TGCAGTGCTAGTCGGGGGACTGGAAACACCATATATTTT,CSASRGTGNTIYF
-,13,TRBJ1-2,-,TRBV6-6,TGTGCCAGCAGCCCCTCCGGGACTACACGCTACACCTTC,CASSPSGTTRYTF
-,17,TRBJ2-5,once,TRBV11-2,TGTGCCAGCAGCTTAGGGGTCGGAGGGGGCGGTTTGGAGACCCAGTACTTC,CASSLGVGGGGLETQYF
TRBD2,16,TRBJ2-1,few,TRBV9,TGTGCCAGCAGCGTAGTTGGCGGGAGGGGTAGGAATGAGCAGTTCTTC,CASSVVGGRGRNEQFF
-,15,TRBJ1-5,-,TRBV5-5,TGTGCCAGCAGCTTTAGTTGGGACAACAATCAGCCCCAGCATTTT,CASSFSWDNNQPQHF
TRBD2,13,TRBJ2-1,few,TRBV12-3/TRBV12-4,TGTGCCAGCAGCCCTCGGGGGGTTGATGAGCAGTTCTTC,CASSPRGVDEQFF
-,16,TRBJ2-2,-,TRBV11-3,TGTGCCAGCAGCCACTCAGGGTATGAGAACACCGGGGAGCTGTTTTTT,CASSHSGYENTGELFF
-,13,TRBJ2-5,-,TRBV4-2,TGTGCCAGCAGCCTAGTAGGGGGAGAGACCCAGTACTTC,CASSLVGGETQYF
TRBD2,14,TRBJ2-2,-,TRBV20-1,TGCAGTGCTAGTAGCGGGAGGGAAACCGGGGAGCTGTTTTTT,CSASSGRETGELFF
-,15,TRBJ2-3,once,TRBV6-6,TGTGCCAGCAGTTCCCCCTTGCGCGGCGCAGATACGCAGTATTTT,CASSSPLRGADTQYF
-,13,TRBJ1-1,-,TRBV6-4,TGTGCCAGCAGCCGACAGGAAGGGGCTGAAGCTTTCTTT,CASSRQEGAEAFF
-,14,TRBJ1-2,-,TRBV3-1/TRBV3-2,TGTGCCAGCAGCCAAGGCCAGGGGTTATATGGCTACACCTTC,CASSQGQGLYGYTF
-,15,TRBJ2-5,-,TRBV4-1,TGCGCCAGCAGCCAAGATCGGGAGTATCGAGGGGCCCAGTACTTC,CASSQDREYRGAQYF
TRBD1,13,TRBJ1-5,few,TRBV19,TGTGCCACGACAGGGTTGGGCAATCAGCCCCAGCATTTT,CATTGLGNQPQHF
TRBD2,16,TRBJ2-7,few,TRBV7-9,TGTGCCAGCAGCCTCCCCGGACTAGCGTCTTCCTACGAGCAGTACTTC,CASSLPGLASSYEQYF
-,13,TRBJ1-1,-,TRBV6-5,TGTGCCAGCAGCGCGGGGATGAACACTGAAGCTTTCTTT,CASSAGMNTEAFF
-,13,TRBJ2-1,-,TRBV2,TGTGCCAGCACGAGGGAGTCGGCCGATGAGCAGTTCTTC,CASTRESADEQFF
-,14,TRBJ1-1,few,TRBV7-2,TGTGCCAGCAGCTTAGATGGGCCCGCCACTGAAGCTTTCTTT,CASSLDGPATEAFF
TRBD1,14,TRBJ1-3,-,TRBV18,TGTGCCAGCTCGCAGACAGGGTCTGGAAACACCATATATTTT,CASSQTGSGNTIYF
-,15,TRBJ1-5,-,TRBV18,TGTGCCAGCTCCCCGGGGAGGTCTGGCAATCAGCCCCAGCATTTT,CASSPGRSGNQPQHF
TRBD1,15,TRBJ2-1,-,TRBV25-1,TGTGCCAGCACAATTTCCGACAGGGCCGACAATGAGCAGTTCTTC,CASTISDRADNEQFF
-,15,TRBJ2-2,-,TRBV25-1,TGTGCCAGCAGTGAACAGAGGGATCACACCGGGGAGCTGTTTTTT,CASSEQRDHTGELFF
TRBD1,16,TRBJ1-2,-,TRBV5-4,TGTGCCAGCAGCTTGGCCTTGCAAGGGGGCAGCTATGGCTACACCTTC,CASSLALQGGSYGYTF
TRBD1,15,TRBJ2-2,-,TRBV10-3,TGTGCCATCAGTGGGGGGACAGCTTACACCGGGGAGCTGTTTTTT,CAISGGTAYTGELFF